The clone carrying this TCR beta chain was seen repeatedly, ten times or more. Under the authors' procedure: Counting gave a median of approximately 97,000 TCRs per sample, with values ranging from about 23,224 to 700,000. TCRdb processed the RACE reads anew with MiXCR; each CDR3 protein has one entry. TCRdb, rather than the study authors, made the V and J calls. This sample has approximately 400,000 distinct CDR3 sequences, with roughly 4.8% found just once. The CDR3 totals 14 residues. CDR1 DFQATT and CDR2 SNEGSKA come from the germline V gene (reference sequence). The V gene end was trimmed by 7 bases and the J gene end by 5 bases; junction bases not matched to a gene: 10. Time point specified: patch test 1, 2 weeks after DPC sensitization. The sample's treatment: therapeutic diphenylcyclopropenone sensitization with weekly scalp DPC. This entry belongs to a study of human T cells and chemical hapten exposure.

The chain combines TRBV20-1 with TRBJ2-3, with 9 nucleotides matching TRBD2. This TCR was recovered from a woman between 45 and 60 years old with alopecia areata. Some clones in this sample may be carry-over from other donors' samples. The input for sequencing was whole blood, taken in connection with sensitization to the hapten diphenylcyclopropenone (DPC). The DNA for the CDR3 is TGCAGTGTTTCCATAGCGGGAGCGGGAGATACGCAGTATTTT. Protein sequence: CSVSIAGAGDTQYF.